The 21 T cell receptor beta chains listed next were all sequenced from one sample in a study of blood T cell repertoires in COVID-19. TCRdb's table, derived via immunoSEQ multiplex PCR, lists solely in-frame clones and lacks some. The sample has some 58,000 clones, 75% to 85% seen once. The specimen sequenced was peripheral blood. These receptors originate from a human donor in a cohort sampled during active COVID-19.

The J gene is TRBJ1-1, the V gene TRBV6-5, with 7 bases lining up with TRBD1. Per the germline V gene, CDR1 is MNHEY and CDR2 is SVGAGI. V shed 5 bases, J shed 5 bases, and the junction held 5 bases outside the gene matches. The CDR3 is 13 residues long. The CDR3 DNA follows: TGTGCCAGCAGTCCTACAGGGGTAACTGAAGCTTTCTTT. It yields the protein CASSPTGVTEAFF.

The chain is built from TRBV10-1 and TRBJ2-7; D call uncertain. Trimming took 5 bases from V and 0 from J, leaving 5 bases between them. In germline, CDR1 is WNHNN, CDR2 SYGVQD (reference sequence). The CDR3 sequence is 12 residues long. The CDR3 bases are TGCGCCAGCAGTACCAGCTCCTACGAGCAGTACTTC. This translates into CASSTSSYEQYF.

This chain uses TRBV6-6 with TRBJ1-2; a weak D match, TRBD1 (6 bases). This CDR3 is 12 amino acids long. Deletions cut 5 bases from V and 8 bases from J, with 12 bases between. The V gene's germline CDR1 is MNHNY and CDR2 SVGAGI (reference sequence). The CDR3 nucleotides are TGTGCCAGCAGTCCCTCCGACAGGGGCTACACCTTC. Protein product: CASSPSDRGYTF.

The chain employs TRBV5-1 and TRBJ1-1, with unresolved D. The CDR3 contains 14 residues. The V end lost 4 bases, the J end lost 1 base, and 11 bases lay between the germline ends. Germline loops: CDR1 SGHRS, CDR2 YFSETQ. CDR3 protein: CASSTGGANTEAFF. DNA for the CDR3: TGCGCCAGCAGCACTGGAGGTGCGAACACTGAAGCTTTCTTT.

The chain employs TRBV15 and TRBJ1-1, with TRBD1 matching 10 bases. The CDR3 extends over 14 amino acids. CDR1 and CDR2 (germline): LNHNV, YYDKDF (reference sequence). V shed 5 bases, J shed 5 bases, and the junction held 5 bases outside the gene matches. The CDR3, as DNA: TGTGCCACCAGCGCAAGACAGGGGGCAACTGAAGCTTTCTTT. Its protein is CATSARQGATEAFF.

In this sample, this clone turned up once. The chain carries TRBV6-5 and TRBJ1-5; D is unresolved. From germline, CDR1 is MNHEY and CDR2 SVGAGI. This CDR3 contains 15 residues. Trimming shortened V by 6 bases and J by 8 bases, and 20 bases separated the two germline ends. CDR3 residues: CASSLGSPFSKPQHF. The CDR3 nucleotides read TGTGCCAGCAGCCTCGGGTCCCCATTTTCGAAGCCCCAGCATTTT.

This clone was recorded many times. CDR3 coding DNA: TGTGCCAGCGGATGGGGCGCTGAAGCTTTCTTT. Its protein is CASGWGAEAFF. The chain carries TRBV25-1 and TRBJ1-1; maybe TRBD1 (5 bases). Germline V lookup: CDR1 MGHDK, CDR2 SYGVNS. The CDR3 is made up of 11 amino acids. V was cut by 8 bases and J by 6 bases, with 10 bases left in between. Full variable domain (outside the CDR3, taken from reference TRBV25-1 and TRBJ1-1): EADIYQTPRYLVIGTGKKITLECSQTMGHDKMYWYQQDPGMELHLIHYSYGVNSTEKGDLSSESTVSRIRTEHFPLTLESARPSHTSQYLCASGWGAEAFFGQGTRLTVV.

This sequence joins TRBV5-6 and TRBJ2-1, with TRBD1 matching 10 bases. CDR1 SGHDT and CDR2 YYEEEE come from the germline V gene. The CDR3 is 15 residues long. With 3 bases clipped from V and 9 bases from J, the junction kept 9 bases outside the gene matches. The CDR3 bases are TGTGCCAGCAGCTCACCGGGACAGGGGCTCGGTGAGCAGTTCTTC. It specifies CASSSPGQGLGEQFF. The full variable domain, with the rest looked up from reference TRBV5-6 and TRBJ2-1, is DAGVTQSPTHLIKTRGQQVTLRCSPKSGHDTVSWYQQALGQGPQFIFQYYEEEERQRGNFPDRFSGHQFPNYSSELNVNALLLGDSALYLCASSSPGQGLGEQFFGPGTRLTVL.

The chain joins TRBV28 to TRBJ2-7, with 11 bases matching TRBD1. The CDR3 loop spans 13 amino acids. CDR1 is MDHEN and CDR2 is SYDVKM in the germline V gene. The trim removed 6 bases at V and 5 bases at J, leaving 3 bases unmatched. Here the CDR3 reads CASSQGQGDEQYF. The CDR3 nucleotides read TGTGCCAGCAGCCAGGGACAGGGGGACGAGCAGTACTTC.

The chain combines TRBV6-5 with TRBJ1-5; 7 nucleotides align to TRBD1. The CDR3 consists of 13 residues. Germline CDR1 reads MNHEY; CDR2 reads SVGAGI. The junction had 5 bases not matched to a gene; V was cut back by 7 bases and J by 5 bases. CDR3 nucleotides: TGTGCCAGCATTAATCAGGGGGATCAGCCCCAGCATTTT. It codes for CASINQGDQPQHF.

V and J are TRBV6-1 and TRBJ1-5; unclear D gene. Germline V gene lookup returns CDR1 MNHNS and CDR2 SASEGT. V was shortened by 4 bases and J by 1 base, with 14 bases between the two germline ends. The CDR3 is made up of 16 amino acids. CDR3 nucleotides: TGTGCCAGCAGTGCAATGGGAGGGTTAAGCAATCAGCCCCAGCATTTT. It codes for CASSAMGGLSNQPQHF.

The chain is built from TRBV27 and TRBJ1-4, with TRBD1 matching over 10 bases. V lost 8 bases and J lost 7; bases outside the gene matches: 4. The CDR3 contains 13 residues. CDR1 is MNHEY, CDR2 SMNVEV, per germline (reference sequence). CDR3 residues: CASRGTGAEKLFF. In DNA, the CDR3 is TGTGCCAGCCGCGGGACAGGGGCTGAAAAACTGTTTTTT. Full variable domain (remainder filled in from reference TRBV27 and TRBJ1-4): EAQVTQNPRYLITVTGKKLTVTCSQNMNHEYMSWYRQDPGLGLRQIYYSMNVEVTDKGDVPEGYKVSRKEKRNFPLILESPSPNQTSLYFCASRGTGAEKLFFGSGTQLSVL.

The gene calls are TRBV5-1 and TRBJ1-1, with 7 bases matching TRBD1. With V trimmed by 1 base and J by 1 base, 10 bases remained unmatched. CDR1 is SGHRS and CDR2 is YFSETQ in the germline V gene. The CDR3 length is 17 residues. This chain's CDR3 is CASSLWGTGQRNTEAFF. The CDR3 DNA is TGCGCCAGCAGCTTGTGGGGAACGGGACAGCGGAACACTGAAGCTTTCTTT.

This chain joins TRBV5-4 and TRBJ1-1, with TRBD1 matching over 9 bases. The CDR3 covers 17 residues. V was pared by 1 base and J by 5 bases, with 12 bases of the junction left unmatched. Germline assignment: CDR1 SGHNT and CDR2 YYREEE (reference sequence). This CDR3 reads CASSLLTGGRGWTEAFF. In DNA, the CDR3 is TGTGCCAGCAGCTTGCTCACAGGGGGCAGAGGATGGACTGAAGCTTTCTTT.

This chain joins TRBV5-4 and TRBJ2-1, with 9 bases fitting TRBD2. Trimming took 4 bases from V and 9 from J; bases not matched to a gene: 11. CDR1 is SGHNT, CDR2 YYREEE, per germline (reference sequence). The CDR3 is 15 amino acids. CDR3 DNA: TGTGCCAGCAGCCCCGCCGCGGGAGGGCGGGTTGAGCAGTTCTTC. This encodes CASSPAAGGRVEQFF.

The V gene is TRBV5-6, the J gene TRBJ1-4; D possibly corresponds to TRBD1 (5 bases). V was cut by 7 bases and J by 8 bases, with 21 bases left in between. There are 15 residues in the CDR3. From germline, CDR1 is SGHDT and CDR2 YYEEEE. In DNA, the CDR3 is TGTGCCAGCGGCCCTTGGGGCGCCGCGGGAGAAAAACTGTTTTTT. It translates to CASGPWGAAGEKLFF.

In its sample, this clone was seen a few times. The chain carries TRBV11-2 and TRBJ2-5, with 10 nucleotides matching TRBD2. Per germline, CDR1 SGHAT and CDR2 FQNNGV. The CDR3 is made up of 16 amino acids. V shed 5 bases, J shed 5 bases, and the junction held 11 bases outside the gene matches. CDR3 sequence (DNA): TGTGCCAGCAGCGCCGGGGCTAGCGGGGGAGTGGAGACCCAGTACTTC. The encoded protein is CASSAGASGGVETQYF. The full variable domain, its missing parts supplied by reference TRBV11-2 and TRBJ2-5, is EAGVAQSPRYKIIEKRQSVAFWCNPISGHATLYWYQQILGQGPKLLIQFQNNGVVDDSQLPKDRFSAERLKGVDSTLKIQPAKLEDSAVYLCASSAGASGGVETQYFGPGTRLLVL.

The rearrangement links TRBV4-1 to TRBJ2-3; TRBD2 matches 11 bases. The ends lost 1 base at V and 14 bases at J; junction bases unmatched: 14. The CDR3 extends over 16 amino acids. Germline V lookup: CDR1 MGHRA, CDR2 YSYEKL. CDR3 bases: TGCGCCAGCAGCCAAGTTAGCGGGAGGGCCTGGTATATTCGGTATTTT. Residues: CASSQVSGRAWYIRYF.

DNA for the CDR3: TGTGCCAGCAGCTTGGGTAGTGGAAACAGGGCCCACGGGGAGCTGTTTTTT. It encodes CASSLGSGNRAHGELFF. The rearrangement uses TRBV5-4 and TRBJ2-2; D may be TRBD1 (6 bases). The germline V and J ends were trimmed by 0 bases and 7 bases, with 19 bases remaining between them. This CDR3 spans 17 amino acids. CDR1 and CDR2 (germline): SGHNT, YYREEE (reference sequence).

This sequence joins TRBV3-1 (or the pseudogene TRBV3-2) and TRBJ1-5; tentative D call: TRBD1 (5 bases). V was shortened by 0 bases and J by 3 bases, with 9 bases between the two germline ends. This CDR3 contains 15 residues. Germline loops: CDR1 LGHDT, CDR2 YNNKEL (reference sequence). The CDR3 DNA reads TGTGCCAGCAGCCAAGATCTACAGGCCAATCAGCCCCAGCATTTT. Translated, it gives CASSQDLQANQPQHF.

Notes on this clone: The junction does not match germline at one end; this may be a read error. The chain has TRBV7-2 and TRBJ1-6, with 8 bases matching TRBD1. Germline lookup yields CDR1 SGHTA and CDR2 FQGNSA. The CDR3 length is 19 residues. The chain's CDR3 is CVSSLAGTGTGSYNSPLHF. CDR3 DNA: TGTGTCAGCAGCTTAGCGGGAACAGGGACAGGCTCCTATAATTCACCCCTCCACTTT. Full variable domain (remainder filled in from reference TRBV7-2 and TRBJ1-6): GAGVSQSPSNKVTEKGKDVELRCDPISGHTALYWYRQSLGQGLEFLIYFQGNSAPDKSGLPSDRFSAERTGGSVSTLTIQRTQQEDSAVYLCVSSLAGTGTGSYNSPLHFGNGTRLTVT.